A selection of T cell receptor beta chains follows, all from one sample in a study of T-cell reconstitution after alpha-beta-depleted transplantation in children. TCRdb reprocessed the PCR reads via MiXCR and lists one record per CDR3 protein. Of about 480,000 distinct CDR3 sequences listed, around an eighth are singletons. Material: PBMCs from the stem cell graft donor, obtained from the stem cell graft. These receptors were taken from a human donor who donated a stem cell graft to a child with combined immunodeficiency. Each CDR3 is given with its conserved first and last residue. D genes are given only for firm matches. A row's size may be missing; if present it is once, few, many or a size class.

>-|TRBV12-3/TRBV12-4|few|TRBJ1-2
TGTGCCAGCAGTCCCGACATATCGAACTATGGCTACACCTTC
CASSPDISNYGYTF
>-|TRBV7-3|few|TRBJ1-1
TGTGCCAGCAGCTCCAGCCACCCGAACACTGAAGCTTTCTTT
CASSSSHPNTEAFF
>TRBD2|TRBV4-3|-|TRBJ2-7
TGCGCCAGCAGCCAAGATGCTAGCGGGAGAACCTACGAGCAGTACTTC
CASSQDASGRTYEQYF
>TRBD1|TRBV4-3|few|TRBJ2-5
TGCGCCAGCAGCCAAGCGCCGGGACAGACTCAAGAGACCCAGTACTTC
CASSQAPGQTQETQYF
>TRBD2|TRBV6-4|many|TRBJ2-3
TGTGCCAGCAGTGTGTCGAGACTAGCTACAGATACGCAGTATTTT
CASSVSRLATDTQYF
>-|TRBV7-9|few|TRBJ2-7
TGTGCCAGCAGCCAGACAGGAGATGCCTACGAGCAGTACTTC
CASSQTGDAYEQYF
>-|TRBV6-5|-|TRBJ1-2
TGTGCCAGCAGTCGGACGGACGCGGGCTACACCTTC
CASSRTDAGYTF
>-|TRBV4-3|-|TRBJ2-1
TGCGCCAGCAGCCCGATAGGGGGGAACAATGAGCAGTTCTTC
CASSPIGGNNEQFF
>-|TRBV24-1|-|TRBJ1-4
TGTGCCACCAGTGCCGGGGGAGGGAATAATGAAAAACTGTTTTTT
CATSAGGGNNEKLFF
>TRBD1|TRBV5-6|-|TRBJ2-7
TGTGCCAGCAGTCTCGACAGGGGCTTATCCTACGAGCAGTACTTC
CASSLDRGLSYEQYF
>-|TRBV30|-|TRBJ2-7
TGTGCCTGGTTTGACAGGAGCTCCTACGAGCAGTACTTC
CAWFDRSSYEQYF
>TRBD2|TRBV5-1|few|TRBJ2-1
TGCGCCAGCAGCCCCCTGGGACTAGCGGACTACAATGAGCAGTTCTTC
CASSPLGLADYNEQFF
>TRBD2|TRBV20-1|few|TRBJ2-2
TGCAGTGCTAGGACGGGGGGGCCACTCACCGGGGAGCTGTTTTTT
CSARTGGPLTGELFF
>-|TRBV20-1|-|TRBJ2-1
TGCAGTGCTATCCCCAGGAATGAGCAGTTCTTC
CSAIPRNEQFF
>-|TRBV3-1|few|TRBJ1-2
TGTGCCAGCAGCCAATCTCTCGGGGCCCAATATGGCTACACCTTC
CASSQSLGAQYGYTF
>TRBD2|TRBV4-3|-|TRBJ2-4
TGCGCCAGCAGCCTTACCCGGGAGGGCATAGCCAAAAACATTCAGTACTTC
CASSLTREGIAKNIQYF
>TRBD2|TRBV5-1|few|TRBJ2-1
TGCGCCAGCAGCTTGGGAGCGGGAGGGCCTGGGTACAATGAGCAGTTCTTC
CASSLGAGGPGYNEQFF
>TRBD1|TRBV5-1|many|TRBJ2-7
TGCGCCAGCAGCTTGGATGGACAGGGCCACTACGAGCAGTACTTC
CASSLDGQGHYEQYF
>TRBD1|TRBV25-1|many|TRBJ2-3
TGTGCCAGCAGTCAGGACAGGTCTAGCACAGATACGCAGTATTTT
CASSQDRSSTDTQYF
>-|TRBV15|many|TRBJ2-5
TGTGCCACCAGCAGATCTCAGGAGACCCAGTACTTC
CATSRSQETQYF
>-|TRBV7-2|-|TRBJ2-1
TGTGCCAGCAGCTTTCATTCGCGGGATGGTGAGCAGTTCTTC
CASSFHSRDGEQFF
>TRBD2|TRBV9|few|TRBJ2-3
TGTGCCAGCAGCGTAGCTACTAGCGGTACTAGCACAGATACGCAGTATTTT
CASSVATSGTSTDTQYF
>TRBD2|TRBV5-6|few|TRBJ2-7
TGTGCCAGCAGCTTCGAGACTAGCGGGAGGGCCCGGTACGAGCAGTACTTC
CASSFETSGRARYEQYF
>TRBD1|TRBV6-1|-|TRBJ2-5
TGTGCCAGCAGGGCGACAGGGATCGGCCGAGAGACCCAGTACTTC
CASRATGIGRETQYF
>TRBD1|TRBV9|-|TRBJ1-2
TGTGCCAGCAGCGGGCTGGGGACAGGGACTTCTAACTATGGCTACACCTTC
CASSGLGTGTSNYGYTF
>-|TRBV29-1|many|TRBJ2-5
TGCAGCCACGACGGAGGCACCATGGAGACCCAGTACTTC
CSHDGGTMETQYF
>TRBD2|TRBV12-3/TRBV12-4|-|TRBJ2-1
TGTGCCAGCAGTTTTACGGGAGGGGATGAGCAGTTCTTC
CASSFTGGDEQFF
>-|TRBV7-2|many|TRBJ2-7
TGTGCCAGCAGTTTCGGCGGGCCCTACGAGCAGTACTTC
CASSFGGPYEQYF
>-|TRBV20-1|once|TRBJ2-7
TGCAGTGCTAGGGAGCCCCGGACCAAACCTCACGAGCAGTACTTC
CSAREPRTKPHEQYF
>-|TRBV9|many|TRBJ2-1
TGTGCCAGCAGCGCCAGGACTGATTACAATGAGCAGTTCTTC
CASSARTDYNEQFF
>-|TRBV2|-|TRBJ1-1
TGTGCCAGCAGTGAGCGGTTCTGGGGAGTCGGCACTGAAGCTTTCTTT
CASSERFWGVGTEAFF
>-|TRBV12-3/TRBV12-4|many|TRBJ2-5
TGTGCCAGCAGCTTTCGGCAGGGACAAGAGACCCAGTACTTC
CASSFRQGQETQYF
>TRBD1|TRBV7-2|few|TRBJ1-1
TGTGCCAGCAGCCAGGGGGAAGCGAAAGCTTTCTTT
CASSQGEAKAFF
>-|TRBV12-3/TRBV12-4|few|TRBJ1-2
TGTGCCAGCGCCGACAGGAACTATGGCTACACCTTC
CASADRNYGYTF
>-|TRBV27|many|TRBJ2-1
TGTGCCAGCAGTTTAAAGGCCCCGGGGGCGCAGTTCTTC
CASSLKAPGAQFF
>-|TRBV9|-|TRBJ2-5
TGTGCCAGCAGCTCCCTGGACTGGGTGGAGACCCAGTACTTC
CASSSLDWVETQYF
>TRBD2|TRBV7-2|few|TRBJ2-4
TGTGCCAGCAGCTTGATAGCGGGAGACAAAAACATTCAGTACTTC
CASSLIAGDKNIQYF
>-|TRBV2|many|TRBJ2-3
TGTGCCAGCCTTACAGGGCCCCGTGCAGATACGCAGTATTTT
CASLTGPRADTQYF
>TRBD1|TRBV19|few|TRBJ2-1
TGTGCCAGCCGGGGAGACAGGGCCTACAATGAGCAGTTCTTC
CASRGDRAYNEQFF
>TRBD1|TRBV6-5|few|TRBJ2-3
TGTGCCAGCAGTTATTCAGGGGGTCGGCCCACAGATACGCAGTATTTT
CASSYSGGRPTDTQYF
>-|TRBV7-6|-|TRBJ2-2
TGTGCCAGCAGCTTAGAGACCACGAACACCGGGGAGCTGTTTTTT
CASSLETTNTGELFF
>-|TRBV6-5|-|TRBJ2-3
TGTGCCAGCAGTTACTCAGGGGACAACACAGATACGCAGTATTTT
CASSYSGDNTDTQYF
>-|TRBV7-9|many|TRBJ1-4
TGTGCCAGCATACCCCTTCGAAGGGATAATGAAAAACTGTTTTTT
CASIPLRRDNEKLFF
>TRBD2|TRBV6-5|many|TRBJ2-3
TGTGCCAGCAGTTACTCGGGGGTAGCGGGAGCGACAGATACGCAGTATTTT
CASSYSGVAGATDTQYF
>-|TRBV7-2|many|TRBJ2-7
TGTGCCAGCAGCTTAGAGGAAGGGGGTGACGAGCAGTACTTC
CASSLEEGGDEQYF
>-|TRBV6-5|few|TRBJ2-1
TGTGCCAGCAGTTACGTGGGGCGGAGAATTCTCGGCTACAATGAGCAGTTCTTC
CASSYVGRRILGYNEQFF
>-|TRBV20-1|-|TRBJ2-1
TGCAGTGCTAGAGATCGTGTTAGTGTCAATGAGCAGTTCTTC
CSARDRVSVNEQFF
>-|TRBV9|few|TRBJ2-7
TGTGCCAGCAGCCCTCGAGGACCGCCCTACGAGCAGTACTTC
CASSPRGPPYEQYF
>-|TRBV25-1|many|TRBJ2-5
TGTGCCAGCAGTGACTGGGGAGGAGAGACCCAGTACTTC
CASSDWGGETQYF
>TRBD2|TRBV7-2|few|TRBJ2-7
TGTGCCAGCAGCTTACTAGCGGGAAGGTTCGAGCAGTACTTC
CASSLLAGRFEQYF
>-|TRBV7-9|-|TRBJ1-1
TGTGCCAGCAGCTTAGGTTCCGGGGGCAACACTGAAGCTTTCTTT
CASSLGSGGNTEAFF
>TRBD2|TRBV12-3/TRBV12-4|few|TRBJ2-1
TGTGCCAGCAGTCCCACGGGTAGCGGGAGGGCCTATGGTGAGCAGTTCTTC
CASSPTGSGRAYGEQFF
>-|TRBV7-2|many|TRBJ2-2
TGTGCCAGCAGCTTAGTACCCACCGGGGAGCTGTTTTTT
CASSLVPTGELFF
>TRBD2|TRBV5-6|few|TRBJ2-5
TGTGCCAGCAGCTGGCCGGGACTAGCCTTCGAGACCCAGTACTTC
CASSWPGLAFETQYF